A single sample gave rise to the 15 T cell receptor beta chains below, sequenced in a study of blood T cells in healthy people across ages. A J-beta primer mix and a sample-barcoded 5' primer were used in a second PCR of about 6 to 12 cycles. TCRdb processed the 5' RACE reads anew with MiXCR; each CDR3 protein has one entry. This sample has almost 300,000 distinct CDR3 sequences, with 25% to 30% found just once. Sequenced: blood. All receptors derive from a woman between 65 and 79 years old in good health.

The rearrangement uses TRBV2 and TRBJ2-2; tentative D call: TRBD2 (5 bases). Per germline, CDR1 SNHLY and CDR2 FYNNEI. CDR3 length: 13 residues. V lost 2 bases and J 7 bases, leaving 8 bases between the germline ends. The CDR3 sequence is CASSEQGGGELFF. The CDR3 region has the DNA TGTGCCAGCAGTGAACAAGGAGGCGGGGAGCTGTTTTTT.

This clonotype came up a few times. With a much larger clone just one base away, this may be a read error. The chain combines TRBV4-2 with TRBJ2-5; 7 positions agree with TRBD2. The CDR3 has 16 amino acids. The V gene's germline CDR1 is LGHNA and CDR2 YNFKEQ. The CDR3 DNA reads TGTGCCTGCAGCTTAACACCTAGCGGTACTGGGTCGACCCAGTACTTC. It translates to CACSLTPSGTGSTQYF.

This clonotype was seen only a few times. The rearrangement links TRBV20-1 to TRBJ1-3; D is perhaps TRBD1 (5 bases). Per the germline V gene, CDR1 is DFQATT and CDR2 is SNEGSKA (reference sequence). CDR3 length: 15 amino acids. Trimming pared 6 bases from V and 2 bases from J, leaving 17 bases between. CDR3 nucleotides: TGCAGTGCCACCTGGGTTGAGGGACCTGGAAACACCATATATTTT. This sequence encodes CSATWVEGPGNTIYF.

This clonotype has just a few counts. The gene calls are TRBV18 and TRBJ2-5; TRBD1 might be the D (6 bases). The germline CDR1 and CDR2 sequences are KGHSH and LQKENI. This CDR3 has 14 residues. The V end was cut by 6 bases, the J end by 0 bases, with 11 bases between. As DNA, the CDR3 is TGTGCCAGCTCTCACGGGACATACCAAGAGACCCAGTACTTC. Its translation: CASSHGTYQETQYF.

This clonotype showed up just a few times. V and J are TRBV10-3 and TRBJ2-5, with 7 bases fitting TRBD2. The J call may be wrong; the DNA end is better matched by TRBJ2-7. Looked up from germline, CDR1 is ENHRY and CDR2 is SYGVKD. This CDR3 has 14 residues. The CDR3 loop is CAISDSGGPYEQYF. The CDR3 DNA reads TGTGCCATCAGTGATTCGGGGGGACCGTACGAGCAGTACTTC.

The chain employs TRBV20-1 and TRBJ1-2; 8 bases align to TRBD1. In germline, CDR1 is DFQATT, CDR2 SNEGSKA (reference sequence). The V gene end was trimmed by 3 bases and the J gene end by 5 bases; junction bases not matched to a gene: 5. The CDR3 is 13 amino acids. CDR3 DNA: TGCAGTGCTAGCCCCGGGACAGGATATGGCTACACCTTC. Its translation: CSASPGTGYGYTF.

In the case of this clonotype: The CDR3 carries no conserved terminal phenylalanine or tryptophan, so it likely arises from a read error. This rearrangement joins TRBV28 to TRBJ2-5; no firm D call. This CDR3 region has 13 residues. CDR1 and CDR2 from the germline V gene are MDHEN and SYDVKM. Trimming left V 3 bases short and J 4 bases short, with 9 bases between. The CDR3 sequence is CASSLGARETQYL. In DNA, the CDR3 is TGTGCCAGCAGTTTGGGTGCCCGAGAGACCCAGTACCTC.

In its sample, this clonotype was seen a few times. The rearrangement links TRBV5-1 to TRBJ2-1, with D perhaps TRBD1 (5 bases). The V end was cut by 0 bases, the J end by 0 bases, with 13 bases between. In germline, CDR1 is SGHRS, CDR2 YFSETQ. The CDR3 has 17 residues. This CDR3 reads CASSLELGQASYNEQFF. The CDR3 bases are TGCGCCAGCAGCTTGGAATTGGGGCAGGCCTCCTACAATGAGCAGTTCTTC.

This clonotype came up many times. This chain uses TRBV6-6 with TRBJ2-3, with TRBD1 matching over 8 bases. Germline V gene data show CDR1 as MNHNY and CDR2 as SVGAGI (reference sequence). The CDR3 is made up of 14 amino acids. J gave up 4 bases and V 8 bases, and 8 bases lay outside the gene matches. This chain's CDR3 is CASLNQGASDTQYF. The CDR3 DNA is TGTGCCAGCCTAAACCAGGGGGCCTCAGATACGCAGTATTTT.

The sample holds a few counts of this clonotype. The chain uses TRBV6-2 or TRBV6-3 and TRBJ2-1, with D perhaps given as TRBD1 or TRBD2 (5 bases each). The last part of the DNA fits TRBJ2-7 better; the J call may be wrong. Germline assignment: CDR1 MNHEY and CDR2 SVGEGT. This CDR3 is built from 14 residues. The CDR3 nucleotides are TGTGCCAGCAGTTATTGGGACGGCTCCTACGAGCAGTACTTC. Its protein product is CASSYWDGSYEQYF.

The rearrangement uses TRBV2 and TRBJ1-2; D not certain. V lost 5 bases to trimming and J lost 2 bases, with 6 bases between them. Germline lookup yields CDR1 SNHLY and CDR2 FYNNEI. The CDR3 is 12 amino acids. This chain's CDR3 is CASSRANYGYTF. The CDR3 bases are TGTGCCAGCAGTAGGGCCAACTATGGCTACACCTTC.

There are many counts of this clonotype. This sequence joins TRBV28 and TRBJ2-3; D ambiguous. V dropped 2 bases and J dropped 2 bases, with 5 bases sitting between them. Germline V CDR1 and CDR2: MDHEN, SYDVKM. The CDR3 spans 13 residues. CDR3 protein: CASSLPPTDTQYF. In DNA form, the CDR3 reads TGTGCCAGCAGTTTACCACCCACAGATACGCAGTATTTT.

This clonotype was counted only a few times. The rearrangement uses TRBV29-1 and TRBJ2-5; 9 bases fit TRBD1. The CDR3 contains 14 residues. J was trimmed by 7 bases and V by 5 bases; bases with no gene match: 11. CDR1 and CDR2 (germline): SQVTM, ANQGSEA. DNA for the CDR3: TGCAGCGTTAACCGGGACAGGGCCAGAGGGACCCAGTACTTC. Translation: CSVNRDRARGTQYF.

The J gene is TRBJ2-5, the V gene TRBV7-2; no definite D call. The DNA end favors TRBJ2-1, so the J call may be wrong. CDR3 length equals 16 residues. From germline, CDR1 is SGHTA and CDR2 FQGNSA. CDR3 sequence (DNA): TGTGCCAGCAGCTTAGGGCTGGGTGTCGCCGGCTATGAGCAGTTCTTC. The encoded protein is CASSLGLGVAGYEQFF.

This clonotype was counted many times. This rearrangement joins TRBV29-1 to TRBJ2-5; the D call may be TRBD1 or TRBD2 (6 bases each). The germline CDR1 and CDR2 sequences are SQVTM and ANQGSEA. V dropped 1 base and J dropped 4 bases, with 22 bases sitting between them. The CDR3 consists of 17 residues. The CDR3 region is CSVEGVGGARSVETQYF. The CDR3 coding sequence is TGCAGCGTTGAAGGGGTGGGGGGCGCAAGGAGTGTAGAGACCCAGTACTTC.